These 13 T cell receptor beta chains share one sample of origin, sequenced in a study of control samples from healthy donors and cancer patients. Here immunoSEQ multiplex PCR was the method, and the copy in TCRdb shows in-frame clones only, minus some. The repertoire holds approximately 150,000 clones, with about 89% as singletons. Sequencing used blood. Receptors originate from a man between 18 and 35 years old in good health.

The V gene is TRBV28, the J gene TRBJ2-7, with no clear D. Germline-derived CDR1 and CDR2 are MDHEN and SYDVKM. The CDR3 sequence is 14 residues long. V was trimmed by 5 bases and J by 0 bases, leaving 11 bases between them. CDR3 region: CASSPRLNSYEQYF. In nucleotides, the CDR3 is TGTGCCAGCAGTCCCCGACTGAACTCCTACGAGCAGTACTTC.

In regard to this clone: Other DNA variants within this sample encode the same CDR3. The chain combines TRBV18 with TRBJ2-3; D is uncertain. Germline CDR1 KGHSH, CDR2 LQKENI. The length of the CDR3 is 12 residues. V was trimmed by 3 bases and J by 0 bases, leaving 1 base between them. The CDR3 spells CASSPSTDTQYF. Written as DNA, the CDR3 is TGTGCCAGCTCACCTAGCACAGATACGCAGTATTTT.

This chain uses TRBV10-3 with TRBJ1-3, with a weak D call TRBD1 (5 bases). With 4 bases removed from V and 3 bases from J, the gap between germline ends came to 10 bases. The CDR3 totals 14 residues. Per the germline V gene, CDR1 is ENHRY and CDR2 is SYGVKD. Here the CDR3 DNA reads TGTGCCATCAGTGCTGGGGGGGTTGGAAACACCATATATTTT. Protein sequence: CAISAGGVGNTIYF.

The CDR3 spells CASSPGGVRTEAFF. The CDR3 DNA follows: TGTGCCAGCAGCCCGGGTGGGGTACGGACTGAAGCTTTCTTT. V and J are TRBV5-5 and TRBJ1-1; D is undetermined. Between the trimmed V and J ends, which lost 4 bases and 5 bases, there was a span of 15 bases. In germline, CDR1 is SGHKS, CDR2 YYEKEE (reference sequence). The CDR3 spans 14 residues.

V gene TRBV28 combines with J gene TRBJ1-1, with D possibly matching TRBD1 (5 bases). V gave up 5 bases and J gave up 4 bases, with 14 bases separating them. This CDR3 contains 14 residues. Per germline, CDR1 MDHEN and CDR2 SYDVKM. The DNA of the CDR3 is TGTGCCAGCAGTCCCGTGCAGGGACTCACTGAAGCTTTCTTT. Residues: CASSPVQGLTEAFF.

This chain connects TRBV7-9 to TRBJ1-1; 7 bases line up with TRBD1. This CDR3 is 13 amino acids long. The germline CDR1 and CDR2 sequences are SEHNR and FQNEAQ (reference sequence). With 3 bases clipped from V and 3 bases from J, the junction kept 1 base outside the gene matches. The CDR3 coding sequence is TGTGCCAGCAGCTTCGACAGGGACACTGAAGCTTTCTTT. Translation gives CASSFDRDTEAFF.

The chain uses TRBV12-3 or TRBV12-4 and TRBJ1-2; possible D gene TRBD1, 5 bases. V lost 10 bases, J lost 4 bases, and 13 bases lay in between. The CDR3 is 12 residues long. The CDR3 here is CAILSGFYGYTF. The CDR3 bases are TGTGCCATCTTGTCAGGGTTCTATGGCTACACCTTC.

V usage is TRBV11-2 and J usage is TRBJ2-3; the match to TRBD1 covers 10 bases. Germline-derived CDR1 and CDR2 are SGHAT and FQNNGV. Trimming at V came to 4 bases and at J to 1 base, leaving 5 bases not matched to a gene. The CDR3 is 16 amino acids. Here the CDR3 reads CASSSRQGARTDTQYF. In DNA, the CDR3 is TGTGCCAGCAGCTCGAGACAGGGGGCGCGCACAGATACGCAGTATTTT.

CDR3 in DNA: TGTGCCAGCAGCTTCGAACATAGCGGGGGCACCCAAGAGACCCAGTACTTC. This translates into CASSFEHSGGTQETQYF. V usage is TRBV7-9 and J usage is TRBJ2-5, with 9 bases fitting TRBD2. Germline lookup yields CDR1 SEHNR and CDR2 FQNEAQ (reference sequence). Trimming cost V 3 bases and J 1 base; bases outside gene matches: 9. The CDR3 totals 17 residues.

J is TRBJ2-1 and V is TRBV10-3; D not certain. The germline V gene has CDR1 ENHRY and CDR2 SYGVKD. Trimming left V 6 bases short and J 0 bases short, with 3 bases between. CDR3 length: 12 residues. The chain's CDR3 is CAIRDSYNEQFF. CDR3 DNA sequence: TGTGCCATCAGGGACTCCTACAATGAGCAGTTCTTC.

This clone was picked up a small number of times. The rearrangement links TRBV25-1 to TRBJ1-2; possible D gene TRBD1, 6 bases. The CDR3 spans 10 residues. V gave up 8 bases and J gave up 6 bases, with 7 bases separating them. CDR1 and CDR2 (germline): MGHDK, SYGVNS. CDR3 sequence (DNA): TGTGCCAGCGGGGGGCATGGCTACACCTTC. Its translation is CASGGHGYTF.

The rearrangement links TRBV6-5 to TRBJ2-2; D is undetermined. Germline V gene lookup returns CDR1 MNHEY and CDR2 SVGAGI. Between the trimmed V and J ends, which lost 0 bases and 4 bases, there was a span of 12 bases. The CDR3 contains 16 residues. The CDR3 sequence: CASSYSYRQLTGELFF. The DNA for the CDR3 is TGTGCCAGCAGTTACTCGTACCGCCAACTCACCGGGGAGCTGTTTTTT.

Points on this clone: The same CDR3 arises from other DNA sequences in this sample as well. V and J are TRBV11-2 and TRBJ1-1; 9 nucleotides line up with TRBD1. Germline V gene lookup returns CDR1 SGHAT and CDR2 FQNNGV. The junction had 1 base not matched to a gene; V was cut back by 6 bases and J by 2 bases. This CDR3 spans 13 amino acids. The CDR3 DNA reads as TGTGCCAGCAGGGGACAGGGCAACACTGAAGCTTTCTTT. It yields the protein CASRGQGNTEAFF.